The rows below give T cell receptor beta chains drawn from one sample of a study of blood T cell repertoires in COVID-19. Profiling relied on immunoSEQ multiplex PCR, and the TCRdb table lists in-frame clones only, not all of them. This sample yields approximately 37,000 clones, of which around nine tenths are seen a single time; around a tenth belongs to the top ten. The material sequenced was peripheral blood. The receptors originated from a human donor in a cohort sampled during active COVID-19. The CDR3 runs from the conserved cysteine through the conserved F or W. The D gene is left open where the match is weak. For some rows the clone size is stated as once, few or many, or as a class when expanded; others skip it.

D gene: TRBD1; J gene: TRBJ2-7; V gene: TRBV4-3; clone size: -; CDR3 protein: CASSQDLVTGVLSYEQYF; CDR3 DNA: TGCGCCAGCAGCCAAGATCTTGTTACAGGGGTCCTATCCTACGAGCAGTACTTC
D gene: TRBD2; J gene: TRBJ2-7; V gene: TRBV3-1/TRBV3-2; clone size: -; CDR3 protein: CASSPRTSGRLYEQYF; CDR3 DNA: TGTGCCAGCAGCCCCCGGACTAGCGGGAGGCTATACGAGCAGTACTTC
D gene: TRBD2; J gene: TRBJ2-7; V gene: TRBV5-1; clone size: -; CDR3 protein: CASSFGSGGQPREQYF; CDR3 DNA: TGCGCCAGCAGCTTTGGGAGCGGGGGCCAACCTCGGGAGCAGTACTTC
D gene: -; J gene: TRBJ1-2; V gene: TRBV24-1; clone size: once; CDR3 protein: CATSNRAGTGYTF; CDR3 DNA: TGTGCCACCAGTAATCGGGCGGGGACTGGCTACACCTTC
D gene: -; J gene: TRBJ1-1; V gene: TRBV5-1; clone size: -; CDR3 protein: CASSLAAGNTEAFF; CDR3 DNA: TGCGCCAGCAGCTTGGCCGCGGGGAACACTGAAGCTTTCTTT
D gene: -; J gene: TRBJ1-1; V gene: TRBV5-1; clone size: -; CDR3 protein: CASSFRAGTEAFF; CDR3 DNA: TGCGCCAGCAGCTTCAGGGCGGGAACTGAAGCTTTCTTT
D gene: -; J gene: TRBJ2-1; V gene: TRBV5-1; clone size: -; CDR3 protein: CASSSEGVLDEQFF; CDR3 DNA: TGCGCCAGCTCCTCGGAGGGAGTATTGGATGAGCAGTTCTTC
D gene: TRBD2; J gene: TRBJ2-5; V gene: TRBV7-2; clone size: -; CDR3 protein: CASTPSGVRETQYF; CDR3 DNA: TGTGCCAGCACCCCTAGCGGGGTAAGAGAGACCCAGTACTTC
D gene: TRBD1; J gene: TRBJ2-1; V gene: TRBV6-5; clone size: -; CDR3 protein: CASSYSGTGGFNEQFF; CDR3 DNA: TGTGCCAGCAGTTACTCGGGGACAGGGGGGTTCAATGAGCAGTTCTTC
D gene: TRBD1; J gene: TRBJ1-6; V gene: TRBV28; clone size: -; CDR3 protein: CASREGTGNSPLHF; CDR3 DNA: TGTGCCAGCAGGGAAGGGACAGGGAATTCACCCCTCCACTTT
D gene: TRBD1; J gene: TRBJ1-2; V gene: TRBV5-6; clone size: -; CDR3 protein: CASTFWGKTGGYGYTF; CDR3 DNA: TGTGCCAGCACCTTCTGGGGGAAGACAGGGGGCTATGGCTACACCTTC
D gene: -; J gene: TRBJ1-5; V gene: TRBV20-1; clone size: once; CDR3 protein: CSASRSGATKYSNQPQHF; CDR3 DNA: TGCAGTGCTAGTCGGTCAGGGGCGACGAAATATAGCAATCAGCCCCAGCATTTT
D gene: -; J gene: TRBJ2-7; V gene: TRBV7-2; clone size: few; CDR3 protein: CASSLGTVYEQYF; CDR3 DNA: TGTGCCAGCAGCTTAGGTACAGTCTACGAGCAGTACTTC
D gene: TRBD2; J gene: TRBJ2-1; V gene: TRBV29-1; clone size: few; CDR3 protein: CSVEGGGLEQFF; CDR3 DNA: TGCAGCGTTGAAGGCGGGGGGCTTGAGCAGTTCTTC
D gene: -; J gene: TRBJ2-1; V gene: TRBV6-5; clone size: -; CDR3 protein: CASSYLATASGNEQFF; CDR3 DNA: TGTGCCAGCAGTTACTTAGCGACGGCATCGGGGAATGAGCAGTTCTTC
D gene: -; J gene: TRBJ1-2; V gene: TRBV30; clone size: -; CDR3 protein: CACGLYGYTF; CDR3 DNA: TGTGCCTGCGGGTTATATGGCTACACCTTC
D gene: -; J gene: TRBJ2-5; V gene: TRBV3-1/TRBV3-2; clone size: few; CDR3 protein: CASSQLETQYF; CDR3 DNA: TGTGCCAGCAGCCAACTTGAGACCCAGTACTTC
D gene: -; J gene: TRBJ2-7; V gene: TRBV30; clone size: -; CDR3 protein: CAWSVRRTPGSYEQYF; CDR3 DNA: TGTGCCTGGAGTGTACGGCGGACTCCTGGCTCCTACGAGCAGTACTTC
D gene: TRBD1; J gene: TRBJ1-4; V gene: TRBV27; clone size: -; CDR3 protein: CASSSTRQGQTNEKLFF; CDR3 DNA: TGTGCCAGCAGTTCGACTCGACAGGGGCAAACTAATGAAAAACTGTTTTTT
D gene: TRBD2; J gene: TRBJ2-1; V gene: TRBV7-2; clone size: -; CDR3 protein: CASSLTRGGSDNEQFF; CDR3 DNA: TGTGCCAGCAGCTTAACCCGGGGGGGCTCCGACAATGAGCAGTTCTTC
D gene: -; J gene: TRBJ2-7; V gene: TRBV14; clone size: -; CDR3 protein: CASSPQLAGRSYEQYF; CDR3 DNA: TGTGCCAGCAGCCCGCAGTTAGCAGGGAGGTCTTACGAGCAGTACTTC
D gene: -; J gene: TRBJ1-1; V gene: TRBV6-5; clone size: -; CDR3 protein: CASSYMGGEAFF; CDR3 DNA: TGTGCCAGCAGTTACATGGGGGGTGAAGCTTTCTTT
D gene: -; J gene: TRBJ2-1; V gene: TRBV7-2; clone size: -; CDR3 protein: CASSLAVGSSYNEQFF; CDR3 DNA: TGTGCCAGCAGCTTAGCGGTGGGCAGCTCCTACAATGAGCAGTTCTTC
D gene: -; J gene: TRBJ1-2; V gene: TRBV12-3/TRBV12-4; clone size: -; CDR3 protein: CASRRLANYGYTF; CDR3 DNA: TGTGCCAGCAGACGGTTAGCTAACTATGGCTACACCTTC
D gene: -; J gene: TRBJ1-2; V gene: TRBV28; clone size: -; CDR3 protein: CASSLTGIRGYTF; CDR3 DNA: TGTGCCAGCAGTTTAACAGGGATAAGAGGCTACACCTTC
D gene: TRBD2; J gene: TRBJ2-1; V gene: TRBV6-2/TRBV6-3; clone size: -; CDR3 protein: CASSHGGAGYNEQFF; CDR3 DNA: TGTGCCAGCAGTCACGGGGGGGCAGGGTACAATGAGCAGTTCTTC
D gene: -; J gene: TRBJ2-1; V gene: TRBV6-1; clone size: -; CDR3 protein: CASSEWSGSKVNEQFF; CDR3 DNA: TGTGCCAGCAGTGAATGGTCCGGGAGTAAGGTCAATGAGCAGTTCTTC
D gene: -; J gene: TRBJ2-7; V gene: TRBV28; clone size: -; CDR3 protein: CASTLTRPGYEQYF; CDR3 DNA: TGTGCCAGCACCCTAACCAGGCCAGGCTACGAGCAGTACTTC
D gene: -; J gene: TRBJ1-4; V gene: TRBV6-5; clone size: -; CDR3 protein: CASRKGGTNEKLFF; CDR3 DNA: TGTGCCAGCAGGAAAGGGGGAACTAATGAAAAACTGTTTTTT
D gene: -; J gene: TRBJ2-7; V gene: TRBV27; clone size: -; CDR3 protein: CASRNLRGGAEYEQYF; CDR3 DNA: TGTGCCAGCAGGAACCTCAGGGGAGGGGCGGAGTACGAGCAGTACTTC
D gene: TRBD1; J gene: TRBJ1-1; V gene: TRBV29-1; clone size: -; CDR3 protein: CSVAWGTGNTEAFF; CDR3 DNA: TGCAGCGTTGCTTGGGGGACAGGGAACACTGAAGCTTTCTTT
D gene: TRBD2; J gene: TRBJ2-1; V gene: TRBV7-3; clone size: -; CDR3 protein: CASSSGLAGGQNEQFF; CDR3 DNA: TGTGCCAGCAGCTCCGGACTAGCGGGGGGGCAGAATGAGCAGTTCTTC
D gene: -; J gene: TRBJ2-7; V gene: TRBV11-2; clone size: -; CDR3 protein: CASSEMGTSPYEQYF; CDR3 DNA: TGTGCCAGCAGCGAGATGGGCACTAGCCCCTACGAGCAGTACTTC
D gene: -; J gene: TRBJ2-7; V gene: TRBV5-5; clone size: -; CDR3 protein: CASSLEVSGFYEQYF; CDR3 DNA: TGTGCCAGCAGCTTGGAGGTTAGCGGCTTCTACGAGCAGTACTTC
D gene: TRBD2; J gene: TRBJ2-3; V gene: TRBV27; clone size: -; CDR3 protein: CASSGLAGELDTQYF; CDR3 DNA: TGTGCCAGCAGTGGGCTAGCGGGAGAATTGGATACGCAGTATTTT
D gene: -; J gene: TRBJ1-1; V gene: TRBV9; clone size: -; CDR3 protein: CASSVSGSNTEAFF; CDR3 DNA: TGTGCCAGCAGCGTATCAGGGTCGAACACTGAAGCTTTCTTT
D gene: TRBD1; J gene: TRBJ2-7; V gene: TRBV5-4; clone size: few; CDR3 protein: CASRDGTGPFLEQYF; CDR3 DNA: TGTGCCAGCAGGGATGGGACAGGGCCTTTTCTAGAGCAGTACTTC
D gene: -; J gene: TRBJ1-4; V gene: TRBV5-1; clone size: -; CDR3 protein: CASSVGRATNEKLFF; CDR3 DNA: TGCGCCAGCAGCGTGGGCAGGGCAACTAATGAAAAACTGTTTTTT
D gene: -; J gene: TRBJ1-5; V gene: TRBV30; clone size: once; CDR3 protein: CAWSVAGGVGPQHF; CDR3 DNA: TGTGCCTGGAGTGTAGCAGGAGGGGTAGGGCCCCAGCATTTT
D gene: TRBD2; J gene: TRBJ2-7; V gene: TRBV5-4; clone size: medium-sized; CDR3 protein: CASSWRGTSGSREQYF; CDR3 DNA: TGTGCCAGCAGCTGGAGAGGGACTAGCGGGAGTCGGGAGCAGTACTTC
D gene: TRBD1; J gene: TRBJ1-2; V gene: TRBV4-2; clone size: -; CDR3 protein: CASSHLGQNYGYTF; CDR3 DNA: TGTGCCAGCAGCCACCTGGGACAGAACTATGGCTACACCTTC
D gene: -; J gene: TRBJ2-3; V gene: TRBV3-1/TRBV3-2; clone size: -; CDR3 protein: CASSQGLDTQYF; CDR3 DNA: TGTGCCAGCAGCCAAGGACTCGATACGCAGTATTTT
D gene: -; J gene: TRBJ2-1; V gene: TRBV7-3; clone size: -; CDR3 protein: CASSSSSGGGEQFF; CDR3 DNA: TGTGCCAGCAGCTCATCGAGTGGGGGAGGTGAGCAGTTCTTC
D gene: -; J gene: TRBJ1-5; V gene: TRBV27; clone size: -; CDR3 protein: CASSRNGGSRQPQHF; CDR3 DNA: TGTGCCAGCAGCCGGAATGGGGGGTCACGGCAGCCCCAGCATTTT
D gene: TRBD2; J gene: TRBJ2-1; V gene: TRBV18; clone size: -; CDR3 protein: CASSRSGSSYNEQFF; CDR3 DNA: TGTGCCAGCTCACGAAGCGGGAGCTCCTACAATGAGCAGTTCTTC
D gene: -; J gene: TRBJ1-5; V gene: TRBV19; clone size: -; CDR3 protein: CASSTSAGHQPQHF; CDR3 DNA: TGTGCCAGTAGTACCTCCGCGGGGCATCAGCCCCAGCATTTT
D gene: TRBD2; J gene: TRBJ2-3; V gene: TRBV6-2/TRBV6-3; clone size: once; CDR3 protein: CASSYLDGSGSEDTQYF; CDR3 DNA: TGTGCCAGCAGTTACCTTGACGGTAGCGGGAGTGAGGATACGCAGTATTTT
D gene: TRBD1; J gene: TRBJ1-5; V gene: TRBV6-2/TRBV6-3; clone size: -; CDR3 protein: CASSEGAKGPQHF; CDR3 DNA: TGTGCCAGCAGCGAGGGGGCTAAGGGGCCCCAGCATTTT
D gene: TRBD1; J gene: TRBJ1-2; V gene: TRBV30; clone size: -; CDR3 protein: CAWRPGQQSYGYTF; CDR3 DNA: TGTGCCTGGAGACCGGGACAGCAATCCTATGGCTACACCTTC
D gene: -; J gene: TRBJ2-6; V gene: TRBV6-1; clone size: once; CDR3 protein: CASSEALRRAGANVLTF; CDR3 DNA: TGTGCCAGCAGTGAAGCGCTTCGCAGGGCTGGGGCCAACGTCCTGACTTTC
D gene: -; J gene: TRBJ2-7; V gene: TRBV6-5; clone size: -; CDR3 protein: CASSPSSWGDYEQYF; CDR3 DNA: TGTGCCAGCAGTCCCTCCTCCTGGGGGGACTACGAGCAGTACTTC
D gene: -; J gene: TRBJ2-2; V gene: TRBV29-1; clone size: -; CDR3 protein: CSVRPPGTGELFF; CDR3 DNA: TGCAGCGTCCGCCCACCAGGGACCGGGGAGCTGTTTTTT
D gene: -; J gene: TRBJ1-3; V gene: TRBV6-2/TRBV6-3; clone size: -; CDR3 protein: CASSNAAYSGNTIYF; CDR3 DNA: TGTGCCAGCAGCAACGCGGCCTACTCTGGAAACACCATATATTTT
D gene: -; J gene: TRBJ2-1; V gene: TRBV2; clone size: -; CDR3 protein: CASSPDSSSYNEQFF; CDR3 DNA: TGTGCCAGCAGCCCCGACAGTAGCTCCTACAATGAGCAGTTCTTC
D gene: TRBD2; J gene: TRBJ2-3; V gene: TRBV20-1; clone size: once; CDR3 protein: CSASGSSGTYWGTDTQYF; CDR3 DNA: TGCAGTGCTAGTGGTTCTAGCGGGACATATTGGGGCACAGATACGCAGTATTTT